Shown below are 7 T cell receptor beta chains from a single sample sequenced in a study of T-cell memory formation after mild COVID-19. TCRdb called the 5' RACE reads again in MiXCR, with one record for every CDR3 protein. Found here are about 160,000 distinct CDR3 sequences, around a third of them singletons; the top ten hold about 11%. The sample comprised PBMCs or a T cell subset sorted from them (not recorded which). The receptor set was obtained from an adult woman who had mild COVID-19 (a few samples of this study predate the infection). Cell type and time point are not known.

This clonotype was observed a few times. The chain combines TRBV7-2 with TRBJ1-6; 7 nucleotides agree with TRBD1. The germline CDR1 and CDR2 sequences are SGHTA and FQGNSA. CDR3 size: 13 residues. J gave up 14 bases and V 4 bases, and 8 bases lay outside the gene matches. The CDR3 nucleotides read TGTGCCAGCAGCTCGCAGCAGGGGGTATCCCTCCACTTT. It specifies CASSSQQGVSLHF.

This chain links TRBV9 with TRBJ2-5; TRBD2 matches 11 bases. Losses at the gene ends were 3 bases for V and 5 bases for J; bases not matched to a gene: 3. Germline-derived CDR1 and CDR2 are SGDLS and YYNGEE. CDR3 length: 14 residues. The CDR3 loop reads CASSASSGGETQYF. CDR3 in DNA: TGTGCCAGCAGCGCCTCTAGCGGGGGGGAGACCCAGTACTTC.

This clonotype has more than one count but fewer than ten. The rearrangement joins TRBV7-9 to TRBJ2-7; TRBD1 aligns across 9 bases. J was trimmed by 5 bases and V by 5 bases; bases with no gene match: 7. Germline-derived CDR1 and CDR2 are SEHNR and FQNEAQ (reference sequence). The CDR3 length is 14 residues. In DNA, the CDR3 is TGTGCCAGCAGCCCCCGGGACAGGGACCACGAGCAGTACTTC. Protein product: CASSPRDRDHEQYF.

A few counts support this clonotype. The chain joins TRBV5-1 to TRBJ2-5, with TRBD1 matching over 8 bases. In germline, CDR1 is SGHRS, CDR2 YFSETQ. With 1 base clipped from V and 5 bases from J, the junction kept 7 bases outside the gene matches. CDR3 size: 15 residues. The CDR3 bases are TGCGCCAGCAGCTTGTTCGACAGGGGTGAGGAGACCCAGTACTTC. Translation: CASSLFDRGEETQYF. The variable domain in full, with the rest retrieved from reference TRBV5-1 and TRBJ2-5, is KAGVTQTPRYLIKTRGQQVTLSCSPISGHRSVSWYQQTPGQGLQFLFEYFSETQRNKGNFPGRFSGRQFSNSRSEMNVSTLELGDSALYLCASSLFDRGEETQYFGPGTRLLVL.

V is TRBV27 and J is TRBJ2-5, with D tentatively TRBD1 (6 bases). There are 14 residues in the CDR3. CDR1 is MNHEY, CDR2 SMNVEV, per germline (reference sequence). The V end lost 7 bases, the J end lost 1 base, and 13 bases lay between the germline ends. The CDR3 DNA follows: TGTGCCAGCACAGGGGTTAAGGTCCAAGAGACCCAGTACTTC. The encoded protein is CASTGVKVQETQYF.

A few counts support this clonotype. The rearrangement joins TRBV9 to TRBJ2-7; D is ambiguous. This CDR3 spans 14 amino acids. Germline V gene sequence: CDR1 SGDLS, CDR2 YYNGEE. V was clipped by 3 bases and J by 0 bases, with 10 bases between them. The CDR3 nucleotides are TGTGCCAGCAGCGCGTCCCCGGGCTCCTACGAGCAGTACTTC. It translates to CASSASPGSYEQYF.

The chain links TRBV12-3 or TRBV12-4 to TRBJ2-5; a weak D match, TRBD2 (6 bases). CDR3 size: 14 residues. V lost 5 bases, J lost 2 bases, and 12 bases lay in between. This chain's CDR3 is CASSPGTGQETQYF. The CDR3 DNA follows: TGTGCCAGCAGTCCCGGGACTGGTCAAGAGACCCAGTACTTC.